The next 29 T cell receptor beta chains were all read from a single sample in a study of T cells in Graves' hyperthyroidism and ophthalmopathy. There were TCR beta CDR3 regions amplified from RNA transcripts. HTBI primers drove first-round RT-PCR of the TCR CDR3. Each CDR3 protein gets one entry after TCRdb re-called the multiplex PCR reads with MiXCR. Counted here are 530,000 or so distinct CDR3 sequences, approximately 17% occurring once; the ten biggest clones make up around 17%. Sequencing used blood. These receptors were obtained from a woman younger than 35 with Graves' ophthalmopathy.

CDR3 DNA sequence: TGTGCCAGCAGTTACAGGGTCCATGAGCAGTTCTTC. It yields the protein CASSYRVHEQFF. The genes are TRBV6-9 and TRBJ2-1; D is perhaps TRBD1 (5 bases). The V end was cut by 3 bases, the J end by 8 bases, with 8 bases between. This CDR3 contains 12 residues. The germline CDR1 and CDR2 sequences are MNHGY and SVAAGI.

This clonotype was detected ten times or more. The rearrangement uses TRBV11-2 and TRBJ1-3; D is uncertain. This CDR3 contains 17 residues. V was trimmed by 3 bases and J by 0 bases, leaving 15 bases between them. Germline CDR1 is SGHAT and CDR2 is FQNNGV. CDR3 coding DNA: TGTGCCAGCAGCTTTCCTTGGACTGGGAGCTCTGGAAACACCATATATTTT. This sequence encodes CASSFPWTGSSGNTIYF.

The sample holds a few counts of this clonotype. The chain employs TRBV6-1 and TRBJ1-2, with D maybe TRBD1 (5 bases). The CDR3 has 14 amino acids. Germline loops: CDR1 MNHNS, CDR2 SASEGT. The V gene lost 4 bases and the J gene lost 2 bases, with 11 bases spanning the gap. The CDR3 nucleotides are TGTGCCAGCAGTGTTAAGGGACTGAACTATGGCTACACCTTC. Amino acid sequence: CASSVKGLNYGYTF.

Only a few counts were recorded for this clonotype. The rearrangement joins TRBV27 to TRBJ2-1; TRBD1 agrees at 9 bases. The CDR3 runs 15 residues. J lost 6 bases, V lost 2 bases, and 5 bases had no gene match. Germline V gene sequence: CDR1 MNHEY, CDR2 SMNVEV (reference sequence). CDR3 region: CASSLHRGLVNEQFF. The CDR3 DNA follows: TGTGCCAGCAGTTTACACAGGGGGCTGGTCAATGAGCAGTTCTTC.

The chain joins TRBV28 to TRBJ2-5; 14 bases fit TRBD2. CDR3 length: 18 amino acids. CDR1 and CDR2 (germline): MDHEN, SYDVKM. V lost 6 bases and J lost 3; bases outside the gene matches: 12. The chain's CDR3 is CASRSPLRLAGGKETQYF. The CDR3 region has the DNA TGTGCCAGCAGATCCCCTTTAAGACTAGCGGGGGGGAAAGAGACCCAGTACTTC.

This clonotype was counted many times. The chain employs TRBV27 and TRBJ2-3, with D perhaps TRBD2 (6 bases). Between the trimmed V and J ends, which lost 6 bases and 4 bases, there was a span of 17 bases. The CDR3 is 15 amino acids. Germline values: CDR1 MNHEY, CDR2 SMNVEV (reference sequence). This CDR3 is CASSPNGGGPDTQYF. CDR3 DNA: TGTGCCAGCAGCCCTAACGGGGGAGGCCCAGATACGCAGTATTTT.

This clonotype was seen at least ten times. This sequence joins TRBV7-9 and TRBJ2-7; TRBD1 matches 9 bases. V was pared by 8 bases and J by 4 bases, with 6 bases of the junction left unmatched. Germline CDR1 reads SEHNR; CDR2 reads FQNEAQ (reference sequence). The CDR3 runs to 13 residues. The CDR3 sequence: CASAVGQGYEQYF. The CDR3 coding sequence is TGTGCCAGCGCCGTGGGACAGGGTTACGAGCAGTACTTC.

In this sample, this clonotype turned up a few times. The rearrangement uses TRBV7-8 and TRBJ2-7; D is tentatively TRBD1 or TRBD2 (7 bases each). V lost 4 bases, J lost 3 bases, and 19 bases lay in between. CDR1 and CDR2 from the germline V gene are SGHVS and FQNEAQ. This CDR3 has 16 amino acids. Here the CDR3 reads CASSSRGSSGLYEQYF. The DNA of the CDR3 is TGTGCCAGCAGCTCCAGGGGGTCTAGCGGCCTCTACGAGCAGTACTTC.

This clonotype was counted ten times or more. The chain carries TRBV3-1 and TRBJ1-6; tentative D call: TRBD1 (5 bases). Germline CDR1 LGHDT, CDR2 YNNKEL (reference sequence). The length of the CDR3 is 13 residues. V was clipped by 2 bases and J by 8 bases, with 7 bases between them. The CDR3 region has the DNA TGTGCCAGCAGCCAACAACAGGATTCACCCCTCCACTTT. It codes for CASSQQQDSPLHF.

With regard to this clonotype: A much larger clone differs from this one at a single base, so this may be a read error. V usage is TRBV20-1 and J usage is TRBJ2-7, with 15 bases that match TRBD2. Germline trimming cut 1 base from V and 2 bases from J; bases unmatched to any gene: 6. There are 17 residues in the CDR3. From germline, CDR1 is DFQATT and CDR2 SNEGSKA (reference sequence). This chain's CDR3 is CSARGGLAGGTTYEQYF. In DNA form, the CDR3 reads TGCAGTGCTAGAGGGGGACTAGCGGGAGGAACCACCTACGAGCAGTACTTC.

This chain connects TRBV12-5 to TRBJ1-5; D is ambiguous. Germline loops: CDR1 LGHNT, CDR2 FRNRAP. Trimming removed 1 base at V and 1 base at J, with 2 bases between. The CDR3 sequence is 13 residues long. The CDR3 bases are TGTGCTAGTGGTTTGGACAGCAATCAGCCCCAGCATTTT. Its protein is CASGLDSNQPQHF.

This clonotype was counted between two and nine times. The chain is built from TRBV5-1 and TRBJ1-2; D is ambiguous. This CDR3 is built from 16 residues. From germline, CDR1 is SGHRS and CDR2 YFSETQ. With 4 bases removed from V and 0 bases from J, the gap between germline ends came to 16 bases. CDR3 amino acids: CASSARPNRPNYGYTF. The CDR3 bases are TGCGCCAGCAGCGCCCGCCCGAATCGACCTAACTATGGCTACACCTTC.

This clonotype was detected only a few times. The chain is built from TRBV30 and TRBJ1-6; the D gene is possibly TRBD1 (5 bases). The CDR3 extends over 17 amino acids. Trimming left V 2 bases short and J 0 bases short, with 14 bases between. CDR1 GTSNPN and CDR2 SVGIG come from the germline V gene (reference sequence). The DNA of the CDR3 is TGTGCCTGGAGTCAGGCAGGGCGTTTCTCCTATAATTCACCCCTCCACTTT. Residues: CAWSQAGRFSYNSPLHF.

This clonotype has a handful of counts. V is TRBV6-1 and J is TRBJ2-7; TRBD2 matches at 9 bases. Looked up from germline, CDR1 is MNHNS and CDR2 is SASEGT. The CDR3 is made up of 15 amino acids. After removal of 8 bases from V and 2 bases from J, the junction contained 10 bases not matched to a gene. CDR3 sequence: CASGDSGRAPYEQYF. The CDR3 region has the DNA TGTGCCAGCGGCGATAGCGGGAGAGCCCCCTACGAGCAGTACTTC.

CDR3 sequence (DNA): TGTGCCAGCGGGGGGGACAGGGGGCGAGGTGAAGCTTTCTTT. Translation: CASGGDRGRGEAFF. The J gene is TRBJ1-1, the V gene TRBV5-6; 12 bases fit TRBD1. After removal of 7 bases from V and 7 bases from J, the junction contained 8 bases not matched to a gene. Germline-derived CDR1 and CDR2 are SGHDT and YYEEEE. This CDR3 has 14 residues. Combining the CDR3 with reference TRBV5-6 and TRBJ1-1 gives the whole variable domain DAGVTQSPTHLIKTRGQQVTLRCSPKSGHDTVSWYQQALGQGPQFIFQYYEEEERQRGNFPDRFSGHQFPNYSSELNVNALLLGDSALYLCASGGDRGRGEAFFGQGTRLTVV.

The table lists this clonotype with many counts. J is TRBJ2-1 and V is TRBV12-3 or TRBV12-4, with 13 bases identical to TRBD2. The J segment lost 10 bases and the V segment lost 4 bases, leaving 16 bases of the junction unmatched. The CDR3 runs to 18 residues. CDR3 coding DNA: TGTGCCAGCAGTTCACACGGACTAGCGGGAGTAGGGTTAGAAGAGCAGTTCTTC. This sequence encodes CASSSHGLAGVGLEEQFF.

The CDR3 here is CASSIRTASNEKLFF. The CDR3 region has the DNA TGTGCCAGTAGTATTCGGACAGCCTCTAATGAAAAACTGTTTTTT. V gene TRBV19 combines with J gene TRBJ1-4; possibly TRBD1 for D (6 bases). Germline-derived CDR1 and CDR2 are LNHDA and SQIVND (reference sequence). CDR3 size: 15 residues. Trimming stripped 3 bases from V and 3 bases from J, with 11 bases between.

The chain combines TRBV6-5 with TRBJ2-2, with 7 bases matching TRBD1. Trimming took 2 bases from V and 1 from J; bases not matched to a gene: 7. CDR1 is MNHEY, CDR2 SVGAGI, per germline. CDR3 length: 17 amino acids. The CDR3 sequence: CASSYPGGRGNTGELFF. DNA for the CDR3: TGTGCCAGCAGTTACCCAGGGGGACGGGGGAACACCGGGGAGCTGTTTTTT.

The chain couples TRBV4-1 to TRBJ2-2; D not certain. Germline assignment: CDR1 MGHRA and CDR2 YSYEKL. The CDR3 runs to 15 residues. The V gene lost 5 bases and the J gene lost 5 bases, with 15 bases spanning the gap. The DNA for the CDR3 is TGCGCCAGCAGCTTCTTGGCTGGTAGAACCGGGGAGCTGTTTTTT. It specifies CASSFLAGRTGELFF.

As regards this clonotype: This may stem from a read error, because a much larger clone lies one nucleotide away. The chain joins TRBV12-3 or TRBV12-4 to TRBJ1-5, with TRBD1 as a possible D gene (5 bases). There are 17 residues in the CDR3. V was shortened by 6 bases and J by 2 bases, with 20 bases between the two germline ends. CDR3 nucleotide sequence: TGTGCCAGCAGCGGCATAAGAACAGGTACAGGCAATCAGCCCCAGCATTTT. Residues: CASSGIRTGTGNQPQHF.

V gene TRBV27 combines with J gene TRBJ1-3, with TRBD1 as a possible D gene (6 bases). The CDR3 has 16 amino acids. Germline loops: CDR1 MNHEY, CDR2 SMNVEV (reference sequence). V lost 5 bases, J lost 0 bases, and 14 bases lay in between. Written as DNA, the CDR3 is TGTGCCAGCAGTGATCTCAGGGGCGCCTCTGGAAACACCATATATTTT. It is translated as CASSDLRGASGNTIYF.

The rearrangement joins TRBV24-1 to TRBJ1-1; TRBD1 matches at 8 bases. V lost 0 bases, J lost 3 bases, and 2 bases stayed unmatched. The CDR3 sequence is 15 residues long. Germline assignment: CDR1 KGHDR and CDR2 SFDVKD. The CDR3 DNA sequence: TGTGCCACCAGTGATTTGTCAGGGGGCTACACTGAAGCTTTCTTT. Its protein product is CATSDLSGGYTEAFF.

This clonotype was seen only a few times. The chain has TRBV6-1 and TRBJ1-1, with a possible D match to TRBD1 (6 bases). The CDR3 runs 13 residues. CDR1 and CDR2 (germline): MNHNS, SASEGT. Trimming left V 7 bases short and J 0 bases short, with 9 bases between. CDR3 DNA sequence: TGTGCCAGCAAGGGGGGGCTGAACACTGAAGCTTTCTTT. It yields the protein CASKGGLNTEAFF.

The DNA of the CDR3 is TGTGCCAGCAGTTTGGGAAGGGACAATTCACCCCTCCACTTT. Its translation is CASSLGRDNSPLHF. V and J are TRBV28 and TRBJ1-6; tentatively, D is TRBD1 (5 bases). The V gene's germline CDR1 is MDHEN and CDR2 SYDVKM. Trimming pared 3 bases from V and 7 bases from J, leaving 10 bases between. The CDR3 totals 14 residues.

This chain links TRBV10-3 with TRBJ2-1; possible D gene TRBD2, 6 bases. The germline V and J ends were trimmed by 11 bases and 0 bases, with 20 bases remaining between them. The length of the CDR3 is 16 residues. The germline V gene has CDR1 ENHRY and CDR2 SYGVKD. CDR3 protein: CASDVARGSSYNEQFF. Written as DNA, the CDR3 is TGTGCCTCCGATGTGGCGCGGGGAAGCTCCTACAATGAGCAGTTCTTC.

This clonotype was counted at least ten times. The CDR3 is CAWSYRGRDTEAFF. The CDR3 DNA is TGTGCCTGGAGTTACAGGGGGAGGGACACTGAAGCTTTCTTT. The chain has TRBV30 and TRBJ1-1, with 8 positions matching TRBD1. The CDR3 is made up of 14 amino acids. V was clipped by 2 bases and J by 3 bases; unmatched bases: 5. Germline V gene sequence: CDR1 GTSNPN, CDR2 SVGIG (reference sequence).

Turning to this clonotype: It is likely a read error, because the conserved phenylalanine at the end of the CDR3 is missing. The rearrangement links TRBV27 to TRBJ2-1; D might be TRBD1 (5 bases). The V gene's germline CDR1 is MNHEY and CDR2 SMNVEV (reference sequence). The length of the CDR3 is 14 residues. Trimming stripped 6 bases from V and 3 bases from J, with 12 bases between. The DNA of the CDR3 is TGTGCCAGCAGCCCAGGGCTAGACTACAATGAGCAGTTCTCC. It codes for CASSPGLDYNEQFS.

This clonotype was counted between two and nine times. This chain joins TRBV25-1 and TRBJ2-7, with TRBD2 as a possible D gene (5 bases). The CDR3 consists of 16 residues. The germline CDR1 and CDR2 sequences are MGHDK and SYGVNS. Trimming cost V 1 base and J 1 base, with 14 bases left between them. Written as DNA, the CDR3 is TGTGCCAGCAGTGAATCGAGTGCGGGCAAGTCCTACGAGCAGTACTTC. Residues: CASSESSAGKSYEQYF.

This clonotype was recorded many times. The chain recombines TRBV11-2 with TRBJ1-1; D is undetermined. V was trimmed by 0 bases and J by 7 bases, leaving 12 bases between them. Germline lookup yields CDR1 SGHAT and CDR2 FQNNGV. The CDR3 length is 14 residues. CDR3 in DNA: TGTGCCAGCAGCTTAGAAGGGTCAGGACTTGAAGCTTTCTTT. This codes for CASSLEGSGLEAFF.